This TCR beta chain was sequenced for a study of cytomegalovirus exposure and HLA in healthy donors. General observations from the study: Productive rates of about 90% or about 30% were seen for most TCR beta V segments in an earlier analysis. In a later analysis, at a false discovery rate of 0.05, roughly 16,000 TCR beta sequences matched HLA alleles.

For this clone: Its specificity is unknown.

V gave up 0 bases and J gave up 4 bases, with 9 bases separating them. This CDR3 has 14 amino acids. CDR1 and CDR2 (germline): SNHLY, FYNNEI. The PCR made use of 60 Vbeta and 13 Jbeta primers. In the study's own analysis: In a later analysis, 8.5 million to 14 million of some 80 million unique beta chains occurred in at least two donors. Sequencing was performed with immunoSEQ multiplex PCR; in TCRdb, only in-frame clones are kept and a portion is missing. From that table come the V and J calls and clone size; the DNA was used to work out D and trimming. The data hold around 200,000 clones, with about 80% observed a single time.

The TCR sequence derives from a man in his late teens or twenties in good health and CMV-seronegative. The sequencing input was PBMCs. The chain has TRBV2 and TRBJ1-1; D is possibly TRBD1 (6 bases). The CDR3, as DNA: TGTGCCAGCAGTGAAGCGGGAGGGGGCACTGAAGCTTTCTTT. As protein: CASSEAGGGTEAFF.